This T cell receptor (beta chain) emerged from a study of radiotherapy plus CTLA-4 blockade in lung cancer. In its sample, this clone was seen a few times. TCRdb's table, derived via immunoSEQ multiplex PCR, lists solely in-frame clones and lacks some. Among roughly 130,000 clones listed, about 87% were seen once. The sequence was obtained from a human donor with non-small cell lung cancer that progressed on radiotherapy plus ipilimumab. The input for sequencing was peripheral blood, taken from a patient treated with radiotherapy plus ipilimumab.

CDR3 region: CAISVGQGGTDTQYF. The CDR3 DNA reads TGTGCCATCAGTGTGGGACAGGGTGGCACAGATACGCAGTATTTT. The gene calls are TRBV10-3 and TRBJ2-3, with 9 positions matching TRBD1. Germline V gene data show CDR1 as ENHRY and CDR2 as SYGVKD. The ends lost 4 bases at V and 1 base at J; junction bases unmatched: 3. This CDR3 contains 15 residues.